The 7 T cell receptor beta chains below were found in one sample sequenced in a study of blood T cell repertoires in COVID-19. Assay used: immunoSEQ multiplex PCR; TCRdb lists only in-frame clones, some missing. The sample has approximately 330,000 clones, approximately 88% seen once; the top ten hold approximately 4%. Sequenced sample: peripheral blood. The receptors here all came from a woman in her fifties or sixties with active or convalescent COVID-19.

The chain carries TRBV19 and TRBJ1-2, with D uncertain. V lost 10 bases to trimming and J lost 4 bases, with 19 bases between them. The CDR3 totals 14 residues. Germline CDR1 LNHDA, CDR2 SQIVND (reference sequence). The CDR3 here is CATSTTTLFYGYTF. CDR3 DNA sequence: TGTGCCACCTCCACGACAACCCTATTCTATGGCTACACCTTC.

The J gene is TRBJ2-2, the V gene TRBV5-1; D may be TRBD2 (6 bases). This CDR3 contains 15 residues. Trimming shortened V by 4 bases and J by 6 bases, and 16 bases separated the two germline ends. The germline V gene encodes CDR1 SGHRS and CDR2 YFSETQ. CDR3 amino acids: CASSLQSGAAGELFF. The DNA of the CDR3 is TGCGCCAGCAGCCTTCAATCGGGAGCGGCCGGGGAGCTGTTTTTT.

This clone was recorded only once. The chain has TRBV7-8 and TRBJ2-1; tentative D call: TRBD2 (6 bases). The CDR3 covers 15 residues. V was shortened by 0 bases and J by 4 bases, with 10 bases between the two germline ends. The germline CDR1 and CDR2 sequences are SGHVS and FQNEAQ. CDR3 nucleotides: TGTGCCAGCAGCTTAGCGGGAGGAGAGTACAATGAGCAGTTCTTC. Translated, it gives CASSLAGGEYNEQFF.

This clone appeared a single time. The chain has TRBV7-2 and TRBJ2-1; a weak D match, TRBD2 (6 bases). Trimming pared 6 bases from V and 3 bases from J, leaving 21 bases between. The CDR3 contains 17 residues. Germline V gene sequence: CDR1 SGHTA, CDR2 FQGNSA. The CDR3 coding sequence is TGTGCCAGCAGTTTCCGAGCCGGGACTCGGGGCTACAATGAGCAGTTCTTC. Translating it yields CASSFRAGTRGYNEQFF.

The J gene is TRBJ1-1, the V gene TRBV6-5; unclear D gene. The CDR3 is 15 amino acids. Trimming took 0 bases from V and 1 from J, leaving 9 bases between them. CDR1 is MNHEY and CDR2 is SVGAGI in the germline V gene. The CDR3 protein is CASSYSGRENTEAFF. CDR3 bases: TGTGCCAGCAGTTACTCAGGGAGGGAGAACACTGAAGCTTTCTTT.

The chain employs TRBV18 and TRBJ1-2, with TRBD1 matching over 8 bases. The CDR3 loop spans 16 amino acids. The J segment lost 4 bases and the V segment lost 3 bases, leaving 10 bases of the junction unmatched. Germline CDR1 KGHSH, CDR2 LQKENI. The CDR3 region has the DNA TGTGCCAGCTCACCTGCGAGGACAGGGAATGGCTATGGCTACACCTTC. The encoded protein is CASSPARTGNGYGYTF.

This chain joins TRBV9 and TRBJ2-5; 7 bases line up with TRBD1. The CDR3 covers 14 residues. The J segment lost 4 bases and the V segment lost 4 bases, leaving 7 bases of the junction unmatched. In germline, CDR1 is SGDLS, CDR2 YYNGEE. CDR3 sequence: CASSPRQGGETQYF. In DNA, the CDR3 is TGTGCCAGCAGCCCCCGACAGGGTGGAGAGACCCAGTACTTC. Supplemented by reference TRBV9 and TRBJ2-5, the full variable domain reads DSGVTQTPKHLITATGQRVTLRCSPRSGDLSVYWYQQSLDQGLQFLIQYYNGEERAKGNILERFSAQQFPDLHSELNLSSLELGDSALYFCASSPRQGGETQYFGPGTRLLVL.